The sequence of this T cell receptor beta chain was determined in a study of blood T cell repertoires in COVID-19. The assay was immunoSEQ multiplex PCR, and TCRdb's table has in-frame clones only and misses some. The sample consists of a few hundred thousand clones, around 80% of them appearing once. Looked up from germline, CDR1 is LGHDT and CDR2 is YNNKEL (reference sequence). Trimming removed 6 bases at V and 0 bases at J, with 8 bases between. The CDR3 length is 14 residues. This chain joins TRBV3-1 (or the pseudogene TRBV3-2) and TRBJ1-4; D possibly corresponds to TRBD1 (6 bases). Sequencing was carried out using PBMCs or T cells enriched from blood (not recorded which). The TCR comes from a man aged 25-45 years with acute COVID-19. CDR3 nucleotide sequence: TGTGCCAGCAGACCAGGGGCAACTAATGAAAAACTGTTTTTT. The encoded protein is CASRPGATNEKLFF.